This T cell receptor (beta chain) was obtained from a study of regulatory T cells in long-lasting Graves disease. The CDR3 is 13 amino acids. Germline CDR1 KGHSH, CDR2 LQKENI. V lost 3 bases and J 5 bases, leaving 8 bases between the germline ends. As to time point: newly diagnosed GD, antithyroid drugs for less than 3 months. The authors made the TCR library using RNA they extracted from PBMCs. The TCR beta library used iRepertoire HTBI primers with Arm-PCR amplification of CDR3. TCRdb analysed the multiplex PCR reads with MiXCR anew, one entry per CDR3 protein. The sample consists of hundreds of thousands of distinct CDR3 sequences, approximately 15% of them appearing once. The table lists this clonotype with many counts. This sample also appeared in a second study, on T cells in Graves' hyperthyroidism and ophthalmopathy. This second study notes: Ophthalmopathy stood apart from stable hyperthyroidism in a 13 V-J model.

This clonotype was obtained from a woman between 35 and 50 years old with Graves disease. The source material was peripheral blood mononuclear cells (PBMCs), sampled at new diagnosis, from a patient treated with antithyroid drugs. J is TRBJ1-5 and V is TRBV18; D gene uncertain. This CDR3 reads CASSPGSDQPQHF. The CDR3 DNA is TGTGCCAGCTCACCGGGGAGTGATCAGCCCCAGCATTTT.